Below, 15 T cell receptor beta chains from the same sample are listed, as sequenced in a study of cytomegalovirus exposure and HLA in healthy donors. With 60 Vbeta and 13 Jbeta primers, the PCR was carried out. Sequencing used immunoSEQ multiplex PCR; TCRdb keeps in-frame clones, though not all of them. Seen here are about 150,000 clones, less than 80% observed once, and the top ten hold approximately 4%. Sequences were obtained from PBMCs. Receptors were obtained from a middle-aged man in good health and CMV-seropositive.

This rearrangement joins TRBV5-6 to TRBJ1-2; no definite D call. The germline V and J ends were trimmed by 5 bases and 4 bases, with 15 bases remaining between them. CDR3 length: 14 amino acids. The germline V gene encodes CDR1 SGHDT and CDR2 YYEEEE. CDR3 loop: CASRRPLSGYGYTF. In DNA, the CDR3 is TGTGCCAGCAGGCGTCCGCTGAGCGGCTATGGCTACACCTTC. The full variable domain, with the rest looked up from reference TRBV5-6 and TRBJ1-2, is DAGVTQSPTHLIKTRGQQVTLRCSPKSGHDTVSWYQQALGQGPQFIFQYYEEEERQRGNFPDRFSGHQFPNYSSELNVNALLLGDSALYLCASRRPLSGYGYTFGSGTRLTVV.

The sample holds a few counts of this clone. V usage is TRBV5-6 and J usage is TRBJ1-2; D is perhaps TRBD1 (5 bases). V was cut by 0 bases and J by 3 bases, with 6 bases left in between. The CDR3 runs to 13 residues. Looked up from germline, CDR1 is SGHDT and CDR2 is YYEEEE. The CDR3 spells CASSLDRYYGYTF. CDR3 DNA sequence: TGTGCCAGCAGCTTGGACAGGTACTATGGCTACACCTTC.

This clone was picked up a small number of times. The same CDR3 is also encoded by other DNA sequences in this sample. This sequence joins TRBV7-6 and TRBJ1-2; tentatively, D is TRBD1 (6 bases). Germline loops: CDR1 SGHVS, CDR2 FNYEAQ. The V end lost 5 bases, the J end lost 2 bases, and 9 bases lay between the germline ends. This CDR3 is 13 amino acids long. CDR3 residues: CASSPQGNYGYTF. Here the CDR3 DNA reads TGTGCCAGCAGCCCCCAGGGGAACTATGGCTACACCTTC.

The V call is TRBV10-3, the J call TRBJ2-7; 9 bases align to TRBD1. This CDR3 contains 14 residues. Germline V lookup: CDR1 ENHRY, CDR2 SYGVKD. J was trimmed by 7 bases and V by 3 bases; bases with no gene match: 7. The CDR3 region has the DNA TGTGCCATCAGTGACGGGACAGGGACCTCAGAGCAGTACTTC. It codes for CAISDGTGTSEQYF.

The chain recombines TRBV6-4 with TRBJ1-3; a possible D gene is TRBD1 (5 bases). Trimming removed 7 bases at V and 0 bases at J, with 16 bases between. In germline, CDR1 is MRHNA, CDR2 SNTAGT. This CDR3 region has 16 residues. The CDR3 is CASNPQGRDSGNTIYF. CDR3 nucleotide sequence: TGTGCCAGCAACCCCCAGGGCAGGGACTCTGGAAACACCATATATTTT.

V is TRBV13 and J is TRBJ2-3, with D possibly being TRBD2 (6 bases). Trimming shortened V by 5 bases and J by 0 bases, and 12 bases separated the two germline ends. CDR3 length: 15 residues. Per germline, CDR1 PRHDT and CDR2 FYEKMQ (reference sequence). Written as DNA, the CDR3 is TGTGCCAGCAGCACTAGCCACAGGAGCACAGATACGCAGTATTTT. The encoded protein is CASSTSHRSTDTQYF.

The chain recombines TRBV5-1 with TRBJ2-2; D might be TRBD2 (5 bases). CDR1 is SGHRS, CDR2 YFSETQ, per germline. The length of the CDR3 is 14 residues. Trimming removed 7 bases at V and 0 bases at J, with 10 bases between. The CDR3 is CASRRGTNTGELFF. CDR3 coding DNA: TGCGCCAGCCGACGGGGAACGAACACCGGGGAGCTGTTTTTT.

This chain joins TRBV6-1 and TRBJ2-5; D possibly corresponds to TRBD2 (6 bases). The V end was cut by 10 bases, the J end by 1 base, with 16 bases between. This CDR3 contains 14 residues. Germline CDR1 is MNHNS and CDR2 is SASEGT. The CDR3, as DNA: TGTGCCACTAAGAGGAGGGCAGTCCAAGAGACCCAGTACTTC. Residues: CATKRRAVQETQYF.

Only a few counts were recorded for this clone. The chain carries TRBV7-2 and TRBJ2-1, with D perhaps matching TRBD1 (5 bases). The length of the CDR3 is 15 residues. V was trimmed by 1 base and J by 8 bases, leaving 15 bases between them. Germline lookup yields CDR1 SGHTA and CDR2 FQGNSA. This CDR3 reads CASSLGGSGYYEQFF. In nucleotides, the CDR3 is TGTGCCAGCAGCTTAGGGGGTTCAGGGTACTATGAGCAGTTCTTC.

This clone appeared a few times. The CDR3: CASSPQDSGFAGELFF. CDR3 nucleotide sequence: TGTGCCAGCTCACCACAGGATAGCGGTTTCGCCGGGGAGCTGTTTTTT. The rearrangement joins TRBV18 to TRBJ2-2, with a weak D call TRBD2 (6 bases). V was trimmed by 1 base and J by 6 bases, leaving 15 bases between them. In germline, CDR1 is KGHSH, CDR2 LQKENI. The CDR3 runs to 16 residues. The full variable domain, rest sourced from reference TRBV18 and TRBJ2-2, is NAGVMQNPRHLVRRRGQEARLRCSPMKGHSHVYWYRQLPEEGLKFMVYLQKENIIDESGMPKERFSAEFPKEGPSILRIQQVVRGDSAAYFCASSPQDSGFAGELFFGEGSRLTVL.

The rearrangement links TRBV18 to TRBJ1-1; a possible D gene is TRBD1 (6 bases). This CDR3 is built from 17 residues. The germline V gene has CDR1 KGHSH and CDR2 LQKENI. The V gene lost 6 bases and the J gene lost 0 bases, with 20 bases spanning the gap. CDR3 in amino acids: CASSARGGEVMNTEAFF. In nucleotides, the CDR3 is TGTGCCAGCTCCGCCCGAGGGGGGGAAGTCATGAACACTGAAGCTTTCTTT.

The chain couples TRBV2 to TRBJ2-5, with TRBD2 matching over 7 bases. The CDR3 spans 15 residues. The V gene end was trimmed by 1 base and the J gene end by 4 bases; junction bases not matched to a gene: 6. Germline loops: CDR1 SNHLY, CDR2 FYNNEI. CDR3 sequence reads: CASSEGSGGGETQYF. In DNA, the CDR3 is TGTGCCAGCAGTGAAGGGTCGGGGGGAGGAGAGACCCAGTACTTC.

The V gene is TRBV7-6, the J gene TRBJ1-1; TRBD1 agrees at 8 bases. Losses at the gene ends were 5 bases for V and 5 bases for J; bases not matched to a gene: 4. Germline CDR1 and CDR2: SGHVS and FNYEAQ. This CDR3 comprises 13 residues. CDR3 nucleotide sequence: TGTGCCAGCAGCCTCCAGGGGGCTACTGAAGCTTTCTTT. Protein sequence: CASSLQGATEAFF.

The gene calls are TRBV19 and TRBJ2-1; 10 bases are a match to TRBD1. This CDR3 region has 17 residues. V gave up 3 bases and J gave up 2 bases; unmatched junction bases: 7. Looked up from germline, CDR1 is LNHDA and CDR2 is SQIVND (reference sequence). The CDR3 sequence is CASSMKGQGTAYNEQFF. Here the CDR3 DNA reads TGTGCCAGTAGTATGAAGGGACAGGGGACCGCCTACAATGAGCAGTTCTTC.

The chain uses TRBV4-1 and TRBJ1-5; 10 bases map to TRBD1. J gave up 7 bases and V 7 bases, and 7 bases lay outside the gene matches. Germline lookup yields CDR1 MGHRA and CDR2 YSYEKL. The length of the CDR3 is 14 residues. In nucleotides, the CDR3 is TGCGCCAGCACCCGGACAGGGGGGGAACAGCCCCAGCATTTT. Translation gives CASTRTGGEQPQHF.